One sample yielded the 7 T cell receptor beta chains listed below, sequenced in a study of OX40 agonist ivuxolimab in advanced cancers. Sequenced by immunoSEQ multiplex PCR; TCRdb stores in-frame clones only, minus some. The table includes 65,000 to 95,000 clones, around 86% detected once. This material consisted of CD4+ or CD8+ T cells sorted from blood, taken in a trial of the OX40 agonist ivuxolimab. Receptor source: an adult with an advanced solid tumor such as melanoma, head and neck, liver or kidney cancer.

This clone was recorded only once. The chain joins TRBV19 to TRBJ2-1; TRBD1 agrees at 10 bases. V lost 6 bases, J lost 4 bases, and 9 bases stayed unmatched. This CDR3 is 16 amino acids long. Germline-derived CDR1 and CDR2 are LNHDA and SQIVND (reference sequence). CDR3 in DNA: TGTGCCAGTAGGACTGTCCCGGGACAGGGGTACAATGAGCAGTTCTTC. It is translated as CASRTVPGQGYNEQFF.

This clone was counted once. The chain joins TRBV5-8 to TRBJ2-3, with D hard to call. CDR1 is SGHTS, CDR2 YDEGEE, per germline. V was trimmed by 7 bases and J by 1 base, leaving 19 bases between them. The CDR3 has 16 residues. The CDR3 spells CASPQAPIPGTDTQYF. DNA for the CDR3: TGTGCCAGCCCTCAAGCCCCTATCCCAGGCACAGATACGCAGTATTTT.

This clone appeared once. The chain combines TRBV4-3 with TRBJ1-4; no firm D call. V shed 4 bases and J shed 0 bases, with 6 bases lying between them. Germline CDR1 and CDR2: LGHNA and YSLEER. This CDR3 is built from 14 residues. This CDR3 is CASSRVATNEKLFF. The CDR3 DNA follows: TGCGCCAGCAGCCGCGTTGCAACTAATGAAAAACTGTTTTTT.

The chain joins TRBV9 to TRBJ2-3; D may be TRBD2 (5 bases). V lost 0 bases and J lost 4, with 15 bases in between. Per germline, CDR1 SGDLS and CDR2 YYNGEE. There are 16 residues in the CDR3. The CDR3 bases are TGTGCCAGCAGCGTAGGGATTCGGGGTGGGGCAGATACGCAGTATTTT. As protein: CASSVGIRGGADTQYF.

This clone was seen a few times. The CDR3 region is CASSLETSGQETQYF. The DNA for the CDR3 is TGTGCCAGCAGCTTGGAGACTAGCGGCCAAGAGACCCAGTACTTC. The V call is TRBV5-8, the J call TRBJ2-5; 9 bases are a match to TRBD2. V dropped 0 bases and J dropped 1; count of bases not matched to a gene: 1. The CDR3 runs to 15 residues. CDR1 and CDR2 (germline): SGHTS, YDEGEE.

This clone came up once. The chain joins TRBV28 to TRBJ2-3; D could derive from TRBD1 or TRBD2 (5 bases each). The CDR3 has 18 amino acids. From germline, CDR1 is MDHEN and CDR2 SYDVKM. The ends were cut back, 4 bases at V and 0 bases at J, with 20 bases in the middle. Written as DNA, the CDR3 is TGTGCCAGCAGTTCGCAGGAACTCGGGGCCACTAGCACAGATACGCAGTATTTT. Translated: CASSSQELGATSTDTQYF.

This sequence joins TRBV6-1 and TRBJ2-7; possibly TRBD1 for D (5 bases). The CDR3 consists of 14 residues. With 5 bases removed from V and 4 bases from J, the gap between germline ends came to 15 bases. Germline V gene lookup returns CDR1 MNHNS and CDR2 SASEGT. Written as DNA, the CDR3 is TGTGCCAGCAGTCCTATCATGGGGCAATACGAGCAGTACTTC. Residues: CASSPIMGQYEQYF.